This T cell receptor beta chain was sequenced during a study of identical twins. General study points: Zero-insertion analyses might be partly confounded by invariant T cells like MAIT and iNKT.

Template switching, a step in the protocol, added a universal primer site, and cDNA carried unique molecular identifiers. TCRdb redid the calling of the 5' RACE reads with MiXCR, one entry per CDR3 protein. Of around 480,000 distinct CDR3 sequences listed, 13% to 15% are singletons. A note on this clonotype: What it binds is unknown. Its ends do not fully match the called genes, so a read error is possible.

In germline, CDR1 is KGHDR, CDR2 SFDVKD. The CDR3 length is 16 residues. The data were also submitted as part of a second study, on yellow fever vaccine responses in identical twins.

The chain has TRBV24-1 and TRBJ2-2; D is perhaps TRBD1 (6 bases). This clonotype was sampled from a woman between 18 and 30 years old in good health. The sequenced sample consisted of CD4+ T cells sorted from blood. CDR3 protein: CVTSGGRGPNTGELFF. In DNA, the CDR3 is TGTGTCACCAGTGGGGGCAGGGGCCCCAACACCGGGGAGCTGTTTTTT.